Below are 10 T cell receptor beta chains sequenced from a single sample in a study of blood T cell repertoires in COVID-19. TCRdb keeps only in-frame clones here, not all; method: immunoSEQ multiplex PCR. The table includes 250,000 to 300,000 clones, just under 90% detected once. Sequenced input: peripheral blood. Source of these receptors: a woman aged 35 to 49 with acute or convalescent COVID-19.

J is TRBJ1-5 and V is TRBV15, with 7 bases that match TRBD1. J lost 2 bases, V lost 0 bases, and 10 bases had no gene match. Looked up from germline, CDR1 is LNHNV and CDR2 is YYDKDF (reference sequence). The CDR3 sequence is 18 residues long. The CDR3: CATSRDRQGPLRNQPQHF. The CDR3 DNA reads as TGTGCCACCAGCAGAGATAGACAGGGCCCCTTGCGCAATCAGCCCCAGCATTTT.

The CDR3 nucleotides are TGTGCCAGCAGCTTGGAACCCGGACAGCGGTCCTATGGCTACACCTTC. As protein: CASSLEPGQRSYGYTF. This rearrangement joins TRBV5-8 to TRBJ1-2; TRBD1 is a possible D gene (6 bases). The length of the CDR3 is 16 residues. Trimming took off 0 bases at V and 4 bases at J, with 16 bases between the two ends. Germline V CDR1 and CDR2: SGHTS, YDEGEE.

The chain uses TRBV6-1 and TRBJ2-3, with unresolved D. Germline V gene lookup returns CDR1 MNHNS and CDR2 SASEGT. The CDR3 extends over 15 amino acids. The V gene lost 3 bases and the J gene lost 1 base, with 11 bases spanning the gap. The CDR3 loop is CASSDQAARTDTQYF. The DNA of the CDR3 is TGTGCCAGCAGTGATCAGGCCGCCCGCACAGATACGCAGTATTTT.

The V gene is TRBV6-5, the J gene TRBJ2-7, with 9 positions matching TRBD1. V trimming: 4 bases; J trimming: 4 bases; junction bases outside the gene matches: 5. CDR1 and CDR2 (germline): MNHEY, SVGAGI. There are 14 residues in the CDR3. CDR3 in DNA: TGTGCCAGCAGTTCCCCAGGGACAGGGTACGAGCAGTACGTC. Translation gives CASSSPGTGYEQYV.

This chain uses TRBV27 with TRBJ1-2; D remains unclear. Trimming left V 3 bases short and J 3 bases short, with 14 bases between. CDR1 is MNHEY and CDR2 is SMNVEV in the germline V gene (reference sequence). CDR3 size: 15 residues. The CDR3 region is CASSFEGTRHYGYTF. In DNA form, the CDR3 reads TGTGCCAGCAGTTTTGAGGGAACAAGGCACTATGGCTACACCTTC.

J is TRBJ1-2 and V is TRBV7-2; a weak D match, TRBD1 (5 bases). Trimming took 5 bases from V and 1 from J, leaving 11 bases between them. Germline V lookup: CDR1 SGHTA, CDR2 FQGNSA. The CDR3 contains 14 residues. The CDR3 bases are TGTGCCAGCAGCCCTAGCGGGGGTAACTATGGCTACACCTTC. Amino acid sequence: CASSPSGGNYGYTF.

This sequence joins TRBV19 and TRBJ1-2; 9 bases map to TRBD1. The V and J ends lost 4 bases and 5 bases, in that order; junction bases with no gene match: 8. The CDR3 spans 15 residues. The germline V gene encodes CDR1 LNHDA and CDR2 SQIVND (reference sequence). CDR3 in DNA: TGTGCCAGTAGTACCCTCCCGGGACAGGGTTATGGCTACACCTTC. Its protein product is CASSTLPGQGYGYTF.

Of note for this clone: Other nucleotide sequences in the sample specify the same CDR3. The chain combines TRBV2 with TRBJ1-3; TRBD1 matches 8 bases. The germline gives CDR1 SNHLY, CDR2 FYNNEI. The CDR3 has 14 amino acids. The V segment lost 6 bases and the J segment 2 bases; nucleotides outside the gene matches: 3. The CDR3 nucleotides read TGTGCCAGCAGGCTGACAGGGGCTGGAAACACCATATATTTT. This sequence encodes CASRLTGAGNTIYF.

V is TRBV7-3 and J is TRBJ2-2, with TRBD1 matching over 11 bases. The CDR3 is made up of 15 amino acids. V lost 4 bases to trimming and J lost 5 bases; unmatched junction nucleotides: 3. From germline, CDR1 is SGHTA and CDR2 FQGTGA. The CDR3 DNA sequence: TGTGCCAGCAGCTCGGGACAGGGGGTGACCGGGGAGCTGTTTTTT. Protein: CASSSGQGVTGELFF.

V is TRBV9 and J is TRBJ2-5; a weak D match, TRBD2 (6 bases). The CDR3 contains 14 residues. CDR1 is SGDLS and CDR2 is YYNGEE in the germline V gene. Trimming shortened V by 4 bases and J by 4 bases, and 14 bases separated the two germline ends. The CDR3 loop is CASSYGGGLETQYF. For the CDR3, the DNA is TGTGCCAGCAGCTACGGTGGGGGGTTAGAGACCCAGTACTTC.